The source of this TCR beta chain is a study of spatial heterogeneity in lung cancer. At the level of the study: Detection of beta-chain sequences consistently exceeded that of alpha-chain sequences. Counts of TCR transcripts in tumor regions correlated strongly with a matched bulk RNA-seq T cell module score. Study outcomes and limitations: For expanded intratumoral alpha and beta TCRs, counts tracked tumor mutation counts.

TCRdb processed the 5' RACE reads anew with MiXCR; each CDR3 protein has one entry. Seen here are 10,000 to 11,000 distinct CDR3 sequences, 7.9% observed once, and the top ten hold around a fifth. This clonotype has ten or more counts. Its antigen is unknown. Because this beta chain is a stray read in a library intended to capture alpha chains, its abundance should not be given much weight. CDR3 length: 16 amino acids. Deletions cut 5 bases from V and 1 base from J, with 15 bases between. CDR1 and CDR2 from the germline V gene are SEHNR and FQNEAQ (reference sequence). Time point given: sample taken at primary tumor resection.

The sequence was collected from a female donor with early-stage non-small cell lung cancer. The input for sequencing was lung tumor tissue, taken at surgery. This chain joins TRBV7-9 and TRBJ2-4; D is tentatively TRBD1 or TRBD2 (5 bases each). CDR3 sequence (DNA): TGTGCCAGCAGCCCATGGGGGAAGGGGGCCAAAAACATTCAGTACTTC. Translated, it gives CASSPWGKGAKNIQYF.